Shown below are 14 T cell receptor beta chains from a single sample sequenced in a study of T cell responses to AZD1222 COVID-19 vaccine. Data came from immunoSEQ multiplex PCR; TCRdb stores just in-frame clones and leaves some out. Here the sample spans 120,000 to 150,000 clones, about nine tenths being singletons. The sequenced sample was peripheral blood, obtained on day 0 of AZD1222 vaccination. The receptors originated from an adult in good health.

This clone was detected only once. The chain combines TRBV19 with TRBJ1-1; D is ambiguous. V lost 3 bases to trimming and J lost 1 base, with 12 bases between them. The V gene's germline CDR1 is LNHDA and CDR2 SQIVND (reference sequence). This CDR3 comprises 15 residues. CDR3 amino acids: CASSIRLVANTEAFF. The CDR3 DNA reads TGTGCCAGTAGTATTAGATTGGTAGCGAACACTGAAGCTTTCTTT.

V and J are TRBV3-1 (or the pseudogene TRBV3-2) and TRBJ2-3, with TRBD2 identical over 11 bases. Germline V gene lookup returns CDR1 LGHDT and CDR2 YNNKEL (reference sequence). J lost 6 bases, V lost 8 bases, and 4 bases had no gene match. The CDR3 has 13 residues. CDR3 protein: CASAIAGGDTQYF. The CDR3 DNA reads as TGTGCCAGCGCTATAGCGGGAGGGGATACGCAGTATTTT.

The chain has TRBV6-1 and TRBJ1-2; D is possibly TRBD1 (5 bases). The CDR3 has 14 amino acids. Germline assignment: CDR1 MNHNS and CDR2 SASEGT. Trimming took off 0 bases at V and 8 bases at J, with 13 bases between the two ends. The chain's CDR3 is CASSEAAHWGGYTF. CDR3 sequence (DNA): TGTGCCAGCAGTGAAGCCGCACACTGGGGCGGCTACACCTTC.

This sequence joins TRBV28 and TRBJ2-3; perhaps TRBD1 as D (5 bases). Germline V gene lookup returns CDR1 MDHEN and CDR2 SYDVKM. This CDR3 has 16 residues. The V end was cut by 2 bases, the J end by 0 bases, with 12 bases between. The CDR3 reads CASSLQDPGSTDTQYF. CDR3 nucleotides: TGTGCCAGCAGTTTACAGGACCCAGGGAGCACAGATACGCAGTATTTT.

The V and J genes are TRBV19 and TRBJ2-3, with 9 bases identical to TRBD2. The CDR3 covers 13 residues. Germline V gives CDR1 LNHDA, CDR2 SQIVND (reference sequence). Trimming took 10 bases from V and 2 from J; bases not matched to a gene: 4. CDR3 region: CATAGGFTDTQYF. Here the CDR3 DNA reads TGTGCCACCGCGGGGGGGTTCACAGATACGCAGTATTTT. The variable domain in full, with the rest retrieved from reference TRBV19 and TRBJ2-3, is DGGITQSPKYLFRKEGQNVTLSCEQNLNHDAMYWYRQDPGQGLRLIYYSQIVNDFQKGDIAEGYSVSREKKESFPLTVTSAQKNPTAFYLCATAGGFTDTQYFGPGTRLTVL.

This chain links TRBV10-3 with TRBJ2-2; possibly TRBD1 for D (6 bases). The V gene's germline CDR1 is ENHRY and CDR2 SYGVKD. This CDR3 region has 13 residues. The V and J ends lost 2 bases and 7 bases respectively, with 8 bases between them. CDR3: CAISEGTYGELFF. CDR3 DNA: TGTGCCATCAGTGAGGGGACATACGGGGAGCTGTTTTTT.

The chain joins TRBV3-1 (or the pseudogene TRBV3-2) to TRBJ2-5; D is undetermined. The CDR3 is 11 residues long. Germline V gene lookup returns CDR1 LGHDT and CDR2 YNNKEL (reference sequence). The germline V and J ends were trimmed by 3 bases and 9 bases, with 8 bases remaining between them. CDR3 in amino acids: CASSQCMSQYF. The CDR3 DNA sequence: TGTGCCAGCAGCCAGTGCATGTCCCAGTACTTC.

The chain recombines TRBV10-3 with TRBJ1-1; D is uncertain. The V and J ends lost 2 bases and 3 bases respectively, with 4 bases between them. The germline V gene has CDR1 ENHRY and CDR2 SYGVKD. The CDR3 is 12 amino acids. The CDR3 region is CAISERDTEAFF. The CDR3 nucleotides read TGTGCCATCAGTGAGCGGGACACTGAAGCTTTCTTT.

This clone has only a few counts. This chain joins TRBV11-3 and TRBJ2-5; tentatively, D is TRBD1 or TRBD2 (7 bases each). The V end lost 5 bases, the J end lost 5 bases, and 21 bases lay between the germline ends. Germline CDR1 is SGHNT and CDR2 is YENEEA. The CDR3 runs to 16 residues. The CDR3 loop reads CASSGRGLDGSETQYF. The CDR3 coding sequence is TGTGCCAGCAGCGGGAGGGGGCTTGACGGGAGCGAGACCCAGTACTTC.

The chain employs TRBV2 and TRBJ1-4, with D possibly TRBD1 on 5 matching bases. This CDR3 contains 18 residues. Germline V gene sequence: CDR1 SNHLY, CDR2 FYNNEI. Trimming left V 8 bases short and J 2 bases short, with 24 bases between. The CDR3 here is CASRWDPEGFATNEKLFF. The CDR3 bases are TGTGCCAGCCGGTGGGACCCAGAAGGCTTTGCCACTAATGAAAAACTGTTTTTT.

The chain is built from TRBV6-5 and TRBJ1-5, with D perhaps matching TRBD1 (6 bases). The CDR3 runs to 14 residues. Germline CDR1 MNHEY, CDR2 SVGAGI. V lost 2 bases and J lost 5, with 10 bases in between. CDR3: CASSYRDTDQPQHF. The DNA of the CDR3 is TGTGCCAGCAGTTACCGGGACACCGATCAGCCCCAGCATTTT.

As for this clone: The same CDR3 arises from other DNA sequences in this sample as well. V and J are TRBV19 and TRBJ1-4; D is uncertain. The CDR3 extends over 12 amino acids. Germline-derived CDR1 and CDR2 are LNHDA and SQIVND (reference sequence). V lost 5 bases, J lost 5 bases, and 6 bases lay in between. The CDR3 DNA reads as TGTGCCAGTAGTGCCCTGAATGAAAAACTGTTTTTT. Protein: CASSALNEKLFF.

The chain links TRBV27 to TRBJ1-2; D is unclear. This CDR3 is built from 14 residues. Germline V gives CDR1 MNHEY, CDR2 SMNVEV (reference sequence). Trimming pared 4 bases from V and 0 bases from J, leaving 9 bases between. DNA for the CDR3: TGTGCCAGCAGTTCCGCAGGAACTAACTATGGCTACACCTTC. Translation: CASSSAGTNYGYTF.

The CDR3 spells CASSFWTGVLTF. In DNA form, the CDR3 reads TGTGCCAGCAGCTTCTGGACCGGCGTCCTGACTTTC. The J gene is TRBJ2-6, the V gene TRBV11-2; D unclear. V lost 3 bases, J lost 12 bases, and 9 bases lay in between. The CDR3 is 12 residues long. CDR1 and CDR2 from the germline V gene are SGHAT and FQNNGV.